This passage covers 26 T cell receptor beta chains from one sample sequenced in a study of cytomegalovirus exposure and HLA in healthy donors. 60 Vbeta and 13 Jbeta primers were used in PCR. Only in-frame clones appear in the TCRdb table, and some are missing; sequencing was by immunoSEQ multiplex PCR. This listing includes around 84,000 clones. Input material: PBMCs. The receptors here all came from a man aged 25 to 45 in good health and CMV-seronegative.

V is TRBV20-1 and J is TRBJ1-2; D is unresolved. Trimming removed 5 bases from V and 8 bases from J, with 12 bases in between. The CDR3 length is 11 residues. Germline assignment: CDR1 DFQATT and CDR2 SNEGSKA (reference sequence). This chain's CDR3 is CSAYYLEGYTF. The CDR3, as DNA: TGCAGTGCTTATTATCTGGAGGGCTACACCTTC.

This rearrangement joins TRBV6-5 to TRBJ1-4; 9 nucleotides align to TRBD1. The CDR3 length is 14 residues. In germline, CDR1 is MNHEY, CDR2 SVGAGI. The junction had 7 bases not matched to a gene; V was cut back by 6 bases and J by 8 bases. The CDR3 bases are TGTGCCAGCAGCCGAGGGACAGGGTGGGAAAAACTGTTTTTT. Protein sequence: CASSRGTGWEKLFF.

The chain is built from TRBV7-3 and TRBJ2-2; 7 bases match TRBD1. The V gene end was trimmed by 6 bases and the J gene end by 3 bases; junction bases not matched to a gene: 1. This CDR3 contains 13 residues. Germline V CDR1 and CDR2: SGHTA, FQGTGA. The CDR3 nucleotides are TGTGCCAGCAGAACAGGGGACACCGGGGAGCTGTTTTTT. Translated: CASRTGDTGELFF.

V is TRBV5-6 and J is TRBJ2-7, with D possibly being TRBD2 (6 bases). The CDR3 contains 13 residues. The ends were cut back, 3 bases at V and 1 base at J, with 8 bases in the middle. Looked up from germline, CDR1 is SGHDT and CDR2 is YYEEEE. CDR3 region: CASSWAGSYEQYF. Written as DNA, the CDR3 is TGTGCCAGCAGCTGGGCGGGGTCCTACGAGCAGTACTTC.

V usage is TRBV28 and J usage is TRBJ2-7, with unresolved D. Trimming took 3 bases from V and 3 from J, leaving 6 bases between them. CDR1 MDHEN and CDR2 SYDVKM come from the germline V gene. The CDR3 spans 12 residues. CDR3 DNA sequence: TGTGCCAGCAGTTTTCTTTACTACGAGCAGTACTTC. Translated, it gives CASSFLYYEQYF.

V gene TRBV7-3 combines with J gene TRBJ2-3, with D maybe TRBD2 (6 bases). Germline V gives CDR1 SGHTA, CDR2 FQGTGA. Trimming left V 2 bases short and J 3 bases short, with 9 bases between. The CDR3 is 14 amino acids. In nucleotides, the CDR3 is TGTGCCAGCAGCTTAGGGCTAGCGACAGATACGCAGTATTTT. This codes for CASSLGLATDTQYF.

For the CDR3, the DNA is TGCGCCAGCAGCCAAGATCCGGGCAGGGGTACCGATCAGCCCCAGCATTTT. Amino acid sequence: CASSQDPGRGTDQPQHF. The V call is TRBV4-1, the J call TRBJ1-5; D might be TRBD1 (6 bases). This CDR3 contains 17 residues. Trimming took off 0 bases at V and 5 bases at J, with 17 bases between the two ends. The germline gives CDR1 MGHRA, CDR2 YSYEKL.

Note on this clone: The sample contains more than one DNA sequence encoding this CDR3. This chain's CDR3 is CASSVGLAGYEQYF. CDR3 nucleotides: TGTGCCAGCAGCGTAGGACTAGCGGGATACGAGCAGTACTTC. The rearrangement links TRBV9 to TRBJ2-7, with 11 bases identical to TRBD2. Germline V CDR1 and CDR2: SGDLS, YYNGEE. J was trimmed by 4 bases and V by 0 bases; bases with no gene match: 0. This CDR3 is built from 14 residues.

The CDR3 bases are TGCAGCGGCCGGACAAGGACCTACGAGCAGTACTTC. This codes for CSGRTRTYEQYF. The chain links TRBV29-1 to TRBJ2-7, with a tentative D call TRBD1 (5 bases). The CDR3 runs 12 residues. The V and J ends lost 7 bases and 2 bases respectively, with 12 bases between them. Germline CDR1 is SQVTM and CDR2 is ANQGSEA.

This rearrangement joins TRBV11-2 to TRBJ1-5, with D unresolved. CDR1 SGHAT and CDR2 FQNNGV come from the germline V gene. This CDR3 has 12 amino acids. Trimming stripped 5 bases from V and 7 bases from J, with 9 bases between. The chain's CDR3 is CASSDSGQPQHF. The CDR3 DNA reads as TGTGCCAGCAGCGATTCGGGGCAGCCCCAGCATTTT.

The rearrangement joins TRBV6-1 to TRBJ2-7, with D tentatively TRBD1 (6 bases). The CDR3 is 11 amino acids. Germline V gives CDR1 MNHNS, CDR2 SASEGT. The V and J ends lost 6 bases and 6 bases respectively, with 9 bases between them. The CDR3 region has the DNA TGTGCCAGCAGGAACAGGGTCGAGCAGTACTTC. This encodes CASRNRVEQYF.

The chain carries TRBV5-4 and TRBJ1-1, with 11 bases matching TRBD1. Looked up from germline, CDR1 is SGHNT and CDR2 is YYREEE (reference sequence). The ends lost 0 bases at V and 4 bases at J; junction bases unmatched: 2. This CDR3 has 15 residues. The CDR3 here is CASSLAGTGGTEAFF. CDR3 DNA: TGTGCCAGCAGCTTGGCCGGGACAGGGGGCACTGAAGCTTTCTTT. Full variable domain (outside the CDR3, taken from reference TRBV5-4 and TRBJ1-1): ETGVTQSPTHLIKTRGQQVTLRCSSQSGHNTVSWYQQALGQGPQFIFQYYREEENGRGNFPPRFSGLQFPNYSSELNVNALELDDSALYLCASSLAGTGGTEAFFGQGTRLTVV.

The J gene is TRBJ2-5, the V gene TRBV5-4, with 7 bases fitting TRBD2. Germline V gene sequence: CDR1 SGHNT, CDR2 YYREEE (reference sequence). The CDR3 is 15 residues long. The V and J ends lost 0 bases and 7 bases, in that order; junction bases with no gene match: 9. CDR3 sequence: CASSLGREVWWTQYF. The CDR3 nucleotides read TGTGCCAGCAGCTTGGGACGGGAGGTCTGGTGGACCCAGTACTTC.

This chain joins TRBV6-6 and TRBJ2-7, with a possible D match to TRBD1 (5 bases). Germline V gene sequence: CDR1 MNHNY, CDR2 SVGAGI (reference sequence). Trimming removed 4 bases from V and 4 bases from J, with 8 bases in between. The CDR3 totals 12 residues. In DNA form, the CDR3 reads TGTGCCAGCAGTTCGGACATGTACGAGCAGTACTTC. It codes for CASSSDMYEQYF.

This chain joins TRBV19 and TRBJ2-2; a possible D gene is TRBD2 (6 bases). This CDR3 is 16 amino acids long. Germline V gene data show CDR1 as LNHDA and CDR2 as SQIVND (reference sequence). The V gene lost 3 bases and the J gene lost 0 bases, with 11 bases spanning the gap. CDR3 bases: TGTGCCAGTAGTATCCGGGGGATAACGAACACCGGGGAGCTGTTTTTT. It translates to CASSIRGITNTGELFF.

The V call is TRBV19, the J call TRBJ2-4; TRBD1 agrees at 7 bases. This CDR3 has 18 amino acids. Per the germline V gene, CDR1 is LNHDA and CDR2 is SQIVND (reference sequence). V lost 3 bases, J lost 0 bases, and 11 bases stayed unmatched. CDR3 amino acids: CASSIYQGVIPAKNIQYF. DNA for the CDR3: TGTGCCAGTAGTATTTACCAGGGGGTCATACCAGCCAAAAACATTCAGTACTTC. The full variable domain, completed using reference TRBV19 and TRBJ2-4, is DGGITQSPKYLFRKEGQNVTLSCEQNLNHDAMYWYRQDPGQGLRLIYYSQIVNDFQKGDIAEGYSVSREKKESFPLTVTSAQKNPTAFYLCASSIYQGVIPAKNIQYFGAGTRLSVL.

The chain joins TRBV6-5 to TRBJ1-5; possibly TRBD1 for D (5 bases). This CDR3 region has 16 residues. Germline values: CDR1 MNHEY, CDR2 SVGAGI. Deletions cut 0 bases from V and 6 bases from J, with 15 bases between. The CDR3 reads CASSYSAAGISQPQHF. DNA of the CDR3: TGTGCCAGCAGTTACTCGGCAGCAGGGATCAGTCAGCCCCAGCATTTT.

The gene calls are TRBV16 and TRBJ2-7; TRBD1 matches 9 bases. The germline V gene has CDR1 KGHSY and CDR2 FQNENV. V lost 2 bases and J lost 1; bases outside the gene matches: 6. The CDR3 extends over 16 amino acids. CDR3 coding DNA: TGTGCCAGCAGCCAAACCGGGACAGGGCTGTCCTACGAGCAGTACTTC. It specifies CASSQTGTGLSYEQYF. Looking up the rest from reference TRBV16 and TRBJ2-7 gives the full variable domain: GEEVAQTPKHLVRGEGQKAKLYCAPIKGHSYVFWYQQVLKNEFKFLISFQNENVFDETGMPKERFSAKCLPNSPCSLEIQATKLEDSAVYFCASSQTGTGLSYEQYFGPGTRLTVT.

The chain couples TRBV6-5 to TRBJ2-7; D possibly corresponds to TRBD1 (6 bases). Germline lookup yields CDR1 MNHEY and CDR2 SVGAGI. Trimming removed 2 bases at V and 9 bases at J, with 11 bases between. The CDR3 has 12 amino acids. The CDR3 here is CASSYPRGGQYF. CDR3 DNA: TGTGCCAGCAGTTACCCCCGAGGGGGGCAGTACTTC.

CDR3 DNA: TGTGCCACCAGCAGAGCTTTAGGGGAGAACACTGAAGCTTTCTTT. Translating gives CATSRALGENTEAFF. The gene calls are TRBV15 and TRBJ1-1; D might be TRBD1 (5 bases). This CDR3 contains 15 residues. V lost 1 base to trimming and J lost 1 base, with 10 bases between them. Looked up from germline, CDR1 is LNHNV and CDR2 is YYDKDF (reference sequence).

J is TRBJ2-7 and V is TRBV7-9; D uncertain. CDR1 and CDR2 from the germline V gene are SEHNR and FQNEAQ (reference sequence). V lost 7 bases, J lost 3 bases, and 7 bases lay in between. CDR3 size: 11 residues. For the CDR3, the DNA is TGTGCCAGCACCCCCGGCTACGAGCAGTACTTC. Protein: CASTPGYEQYF.

The gene calls are TRBV9 and TRBJ2-5, with TRBD2 identical over 9 bases. J was trimmed by 5 bases and V by 4 bases; bases with no gene match: 12. Germline CDR1 and CDR2: SGDLS and YYNGEE. There are 16 residues in the CDR3. CDR3 in DNA: TGTGCCAGCAGCCTAGAGGGTCTAGCGGGGCTGGAGACCCAGTACTTC. It encodes CASSLEGLAGLETQYF. Variable domain in full (rest from reference TRBV9 and TRBJ2-5): DSGVTQTPKHLITATGQRVTLRCSPRSGDLSVYWYQQSLDQGLQFLIQYYNGEERAKGNILERFSAQQFPDLHSELNLSSLELGDSALYFCASSLEGLAGLETQYFGPGTRLLVL.

The chain combines TRBV11-3 with TRBJ2-1; 10 bases are a match to TRBD2. V shed 5 bases, J shed 5 bases, and the junction held 12 bases outside the gene matches. This CDR3 comprises 17 residues. Per the germline V gene, CDR1 is SGHNT and CDR2 is YENEEA. The CDR3 loop is CASSTGPTSGSDNEQFF. Written as DNA, the CDR3 is TGTGCCAGCAGCACCGGCCCGACTAGCGGGTCCGACAATGAGCAGTTCTTC.

The chain carries TRBV10-3 and TRBJ1-1, with 9 positions matching TRBD1. Unmatched junction bases numbered 13, after V lost 10 bases and J lost 4 bases. CDR1 and CDR2 from the germline V gene are ENHRY and SYGVKD. The CDR3 loop spans 15 amino acids. This CDR3 is CATQGTGGAGTEAFF. For the CDR3, the DNA is TGTGCCACCCAGGGTACAGGGGGCGCGGGCACTGAAGCTTTCTTT.

A word on this clone: A read error may account for a junction end that differs from germline. This chain's CDR3 is CASSDLGTGGEKLLF. The CDR3 bases are TGTGCCAGCAGTGATCTTGGGACAGGGGGTGAAAAACTGCTTTTT. The gene calls are TRBV2 and TRBJ1-4, with 11 bases fitting TRBD1. This CDR3 region has 15 residues. The germline gives CDR1 SNHLY, CDR2 FYNNEI.

The CDR3 region has the DNA TGTGCCAGCAGTTATGGGAGCGGGGGCCTCCAAGAGACCCAGTACTTC. Translated, it gives CASSYGSGGLQETQYF. The chain is built from TRBV6-6 and TRBJ2-5; 8 bases are shared with TRBD2. Germline V gene data show CDR1 as MNHNY and CDR2 as SVGAGI (reference sequence). V was clipped by 3 bases and J by 1 base; unmatched bases: 7. The CDR3 contains 16 residues.